The 8 T cell receptor beta chains in this list originate from one sample, sequenced in a study of blood T cell repertoires in COVID-19. Method: immunoSEQ multiplex PCR; TCRdb's copy keeps in-frame clones and lacks some. The table has hundreds of thousands of clones, around 90% seen once. The sequenced sample was peripheral blood. The receptors come from a woman in her 40s who had recovered from COVID-19.

The chain has TRBV6-6 and TRBJ1-3, with D uncertain. CDR3 size: 15 residues. Germline V gives CDR1 MNHNY, CDR2 SVGAGI (reference sequence). The V end lost 4 bases, the J end lost 0 bases, and 10 bases lay between the germline ends. The CDR3 is CASSSPLRSGNTIYF. Written as DNA, the CDR3 is TGTGCCAGCAGTTCCCCTCTCCGCTCTGGAAACACCATATATTTT.

The gene calls are TRBV11-2 and TRBJ1-2; D may be TRBD1 (5 bases). Trimming pared 6 bases from V and 9 bases from J, leaving 11 bases between. The length of the CDR3 is 11 residues. The germline gives CDR1 SGHAT, CDR2 FQNNGV. CDR3 in DNA: TGTGCCAGCAGTCAGGGCGGGAGCTACACCTTC. Translation: CASSQGGSYTF.

The V call is TRBV4-2, the J call TRBJ2-7; 7 nucleotides match TRBD2. V lost 0 bases to trimming and J lost 5 bases; unmatched junction nucleotides: 1. Germline V gives CDR1 LGHNA, CDR2 YNFKEQ. The CDR3 covers 13 residues. The CDR3 DNA is TGTGCCAGCAGCCAAGAGGGGGGGGACGAGCAGTACTTC. The encoded protein is CASSQEGGDEQYF.

The CDR3 here is CASRQPGLAGEGDTQYF. CDR3 DNA: TGTGCCAGCAGGCAACCCGGACTAGCGGGAGAGGGTGATACGCAGTATTTT. The V and J genes are TRBV7-8 and TRBJ2-3, with 13 bases matching TRBD2. Germline V gives CDR1 SGHVS, CDR2 FQNEAQ. The CDR3 spans 17 residues. The J segment lost 6 bases and the V segment lost 6 bases, leaving 12 bases of the junction unmatched.

This chain uses TRBV10-1 with TRBJ1-3; D gene ambiguous. The ends were cut back, 0 bases at V and 8 bases at J, with 5 bases in the middle. Germline assignment: CDR1 WNHNN and CDR2 SYGVQD (reference sequence). The CDR3 sequence is 12 residues long. The CDR3 sequence is CASSESPDTIYF. Here the CDR3 DNA reads TGCGCCAGCAGTGAGTCGCCGGACACCATATATTTT.

The chain carries TRBV5-1 and TRBJ2-7; D uncertain. This CDR3 comprises 13 residues. CDR1 SGHRS and CDR2 YFSETQ come from the germline V gene. Trimming removed 4 bases from V and 2 bases from J, with 10 bases in between. CDR3 coding DNA: TGCGCCAGCAGCCGTGACGACACCTACGAGCAGTACGTC. Protein product: CASSRDDTYEQYV.

The chain recombines TRBV7-2 with TRBJ2-3, with 8 nucleotides matching TRBD2. V was clipped by 6 bases and J by 4 bases; unmatched bases: 6. The CDR3 extends over 14 amino acids. Germline lookup yields CDR1 SGHTA and CDR2 FQGNSA. The CDR3 DNA sequence: TGTGCCAGCAGAGCGGGAGTATGGGCAGATACGCAGTATTTT. Translating gives CASRAGVWADTQYF.

The genes are TRBV10-3 and TRBJ1-6, with 10 bases matching TRBD1. The germline V gene has CDR1 ENHRY and CDR2 SYGVKD. Trimming removed 5 bases from V and 7 bases from J; junction bases left unmatched: 2. This CDR3 comprises 14 residues. In DNA form, the CDR3 reads TGTGCCATCAGTCCGGACAGGGGGAATTCACCCCTCCACTTT. Amino acid sequence: CAISPDRGNSPLHF.